This TCR beta chain is from a study of shared clonotypes between healthy human individuals. The CDR3 totals 13 residues. J was trimmed by 7 bases and V by 3 bases; bases with no gene match: 0. Germline V gene lookup returns CDR1 SGDLS and CDR2 YYNGEE. In its sample, this clone was seen a few times. Sequencing used immunoSEQ multiplex PCR; TCRdb keeps in-frame clones, though not all of them. This sample carries about 2.4 million clones, around 94% of them seen once, and the ten largest clones take roughly 0.13%. The TCR comes from a young man in good health. The chain joins TRBV9 to TRBJ1-6, with TRBD1 identical over 8 bases. Material: naive CD4+ T cells sorted from blood. Stated subset: CD45RA+ positively selected. As DNA, the CDR3 is TGTGCCAGCAGCGCAGGGGGCAATTCACCCCTCCACTTT. Its translation is CASSAGGNSPLHF.